A single T cell receptor beta chain is shown here with its context. The antigen is unknown. In germline, CDR1 is LGHNA, CDR2 YSLEER. The CDR3 consists of 17 residues. The V and J ends lost 3 bases and 4 bases, in that order; junction bases with no gene match: 12. Profiled with immunoSEQ multiplex PCR; TCRdb holds only in-frame clones, not every one. Seen here are about 82,000 clones, 85% observed once, and the top ten hold approximately 0.2%. This entry belongs to a study of OX40 agonist ivuxolimab in advanced cancers. For the study at large: It was ivuxolimab, an agonistic anti-OX40 (CD134) antibody, that patients were treated with. Study conclusions and caveats: Normalized T-cell clonal expansion was also low in a subset of nonresponders.

The sequences come from CD4+ or CD8+ T cells sorted from blood, collected in a trial of the OX40 agonist ivuxolimab. The sequence came from an adult with an advanced solid tumor such as melanoma, head and neck, liver or kidney cancer. The chain uses TRBV4-3 and TRBJ2-1, with 7 bases aligning to TRBD1. CDR3 protein: CASSHKPPPGGYNEQFF. CDR3 DNA: TGCGCCAGCAGCCACAAACCCCCCCCAGGGGGATACAATGAGCAGTTCTTC.